This TCR beta chain stems from a study of T cell responses to AZD1222 COVID-19 vaccine. The CDR3 is 16 residues long. In germline, CDR1 is MNHEY, CDR2 SMNVEV (reference sequence). The germline V and J ends were trimmed by 1 base and 8 bases, with 18 bases remaining between them. Only in-frame clones appear in the TCRdb table, and some are missing; sequencing was by immunoSEQ multiplex PCR. The repertoire includes roughly 150,000 clones, about nine tenths of them detected once, and approximately 5.9% sits in the top ten. The sample consisted of peripheral blood, taken 28 days after the second AZD1222 dose. The V call is TRBV27, the J call TRBJ2-1; D gene unclear. The sequence came from an adult who received the AZD1222 COVID-19 vaccine. CDR3 sequence reads: CASSLLAKPLPDEQFF. CDR3 in DNA: TGTGCCAGCAGTTTATTGGCAAAACCCCTTCCAGATGAGCAGTTCTTC.